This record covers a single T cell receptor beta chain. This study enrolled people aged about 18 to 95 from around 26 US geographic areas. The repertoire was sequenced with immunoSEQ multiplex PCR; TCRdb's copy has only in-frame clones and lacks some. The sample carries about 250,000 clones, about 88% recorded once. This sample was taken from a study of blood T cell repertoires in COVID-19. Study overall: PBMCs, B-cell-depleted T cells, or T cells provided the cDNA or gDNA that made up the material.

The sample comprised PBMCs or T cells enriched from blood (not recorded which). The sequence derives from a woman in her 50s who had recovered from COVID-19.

CDR3 amino acids: CATVAGSGANEQFF. CDR3 DNA sequence: TGTGCCACCGTAGCGGGGAGCGGAGCCAATGAGCAGTTCTTC. V usage is TRBV18 and J usage is TRBJ2-1; the match to TRBD2 covers 8 bases. The germline CDR1 and CDR2 sequences are KGHSH and LQKENI. This CDR3 is built from 14 residues. V was pared by 10 bases and J by 6 bases, with 11 bases of the junction left unmatched.